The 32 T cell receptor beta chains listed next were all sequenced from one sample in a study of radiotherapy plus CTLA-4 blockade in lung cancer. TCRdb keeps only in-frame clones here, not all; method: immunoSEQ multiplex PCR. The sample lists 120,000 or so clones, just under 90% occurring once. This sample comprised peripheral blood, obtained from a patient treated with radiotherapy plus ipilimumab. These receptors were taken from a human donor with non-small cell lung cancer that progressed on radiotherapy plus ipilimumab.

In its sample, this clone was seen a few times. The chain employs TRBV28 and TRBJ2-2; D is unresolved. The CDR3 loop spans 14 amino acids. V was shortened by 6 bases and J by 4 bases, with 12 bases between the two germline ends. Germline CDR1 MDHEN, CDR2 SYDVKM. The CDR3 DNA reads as TGTGCCAGCAGGATTGGGGTCATCACCGGGGAGCTGTTTTTT. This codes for CASRIGVITGELFF.

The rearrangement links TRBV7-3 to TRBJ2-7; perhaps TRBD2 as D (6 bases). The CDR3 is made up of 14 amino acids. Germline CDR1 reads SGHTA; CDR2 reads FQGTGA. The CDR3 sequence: CAGRGAGPTYEQYF. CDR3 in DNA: TGTGCGGGGCGAGGGGCGGGGCCGACCTACGAGCAGTACTTC.

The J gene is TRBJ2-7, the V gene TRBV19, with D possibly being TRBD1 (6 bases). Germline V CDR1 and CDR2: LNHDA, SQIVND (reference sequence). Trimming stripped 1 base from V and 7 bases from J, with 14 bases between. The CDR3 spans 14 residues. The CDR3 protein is CASSIGKTGVEQYF. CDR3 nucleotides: TGTGCCAGTAGTATAGGGAAGACAGGAGTTGAGCAGTACTTC.

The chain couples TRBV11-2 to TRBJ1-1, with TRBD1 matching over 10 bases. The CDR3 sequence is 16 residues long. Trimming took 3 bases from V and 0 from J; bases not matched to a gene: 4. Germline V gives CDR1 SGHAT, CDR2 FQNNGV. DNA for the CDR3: TGTGCCAGCAGCTTCCCCGGGACAGGGGTGAACACTGAAGCTTTCTTT. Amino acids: CASSFPGTGVNTEAFF.

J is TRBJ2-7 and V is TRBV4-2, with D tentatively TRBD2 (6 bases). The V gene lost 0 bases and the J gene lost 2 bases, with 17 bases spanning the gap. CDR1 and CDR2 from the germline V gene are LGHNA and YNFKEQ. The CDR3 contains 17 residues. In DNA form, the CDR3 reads TGTGCCAGCAGCCAAGAAATCATAACTAGCCCTACCTACGAGCAGTACTTC. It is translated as CASSQEIITSPTYEQYF.

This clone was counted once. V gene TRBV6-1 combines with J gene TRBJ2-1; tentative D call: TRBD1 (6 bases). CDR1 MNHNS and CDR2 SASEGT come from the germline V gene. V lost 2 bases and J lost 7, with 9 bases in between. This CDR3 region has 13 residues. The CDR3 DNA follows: TGTGCCAGCAGTGAAAGAGGGGGTAATGAGCAGTTCTTC. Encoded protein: CASSERGGNEQFF.

The CDR3 is CASSLARGGTDTQYF. The CDR3 nucleotides are TGTGCCAGCAGCTTGGCCCGAGGAGGCACAGATACGCAGTATTTT. The chain uses TRBV5-4 and TRBJ2-3; no firm D call. Germline assignment: CDR1 SGHNT and CDR2 YYREEE (reference sequence). The CDR3 sequence is 15 residues long. The ends were cut back, 0 bases at V and 1 base at J, with 9 bases in the middle.

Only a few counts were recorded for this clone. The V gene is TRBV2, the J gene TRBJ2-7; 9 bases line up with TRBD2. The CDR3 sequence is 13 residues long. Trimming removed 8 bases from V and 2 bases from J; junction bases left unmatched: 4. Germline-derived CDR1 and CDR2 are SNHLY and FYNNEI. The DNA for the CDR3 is TGTGCCAGCTACGGGACTAGCCCCTACGAGCAGTACTTC. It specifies CASYGTSPYEQYF.

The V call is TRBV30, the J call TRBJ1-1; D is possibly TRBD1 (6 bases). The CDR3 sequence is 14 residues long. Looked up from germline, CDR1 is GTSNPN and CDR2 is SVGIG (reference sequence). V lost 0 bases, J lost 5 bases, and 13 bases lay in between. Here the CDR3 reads CAWSVWQGRTEAFF. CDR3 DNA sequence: TGTGCCTGGAGTGTATGGCAGGGGAGGACTGAAGCTTTCTTT.

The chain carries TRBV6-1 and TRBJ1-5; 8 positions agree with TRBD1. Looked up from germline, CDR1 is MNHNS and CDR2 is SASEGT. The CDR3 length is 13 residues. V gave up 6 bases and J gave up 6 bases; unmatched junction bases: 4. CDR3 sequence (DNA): TGTGCCAGCAGCCCAGGGGGCGGTCAGCCCCAGCATTTT. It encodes CASSPGGGQPQHF.

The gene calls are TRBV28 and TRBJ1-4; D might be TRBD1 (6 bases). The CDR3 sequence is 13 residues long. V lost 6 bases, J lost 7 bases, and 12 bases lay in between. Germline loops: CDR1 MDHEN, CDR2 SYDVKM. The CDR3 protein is CASRITGFEKLFF. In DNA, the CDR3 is TGTGCCAGCAGGATAACAGGGTTTGAAAAACTGTTTTTT.

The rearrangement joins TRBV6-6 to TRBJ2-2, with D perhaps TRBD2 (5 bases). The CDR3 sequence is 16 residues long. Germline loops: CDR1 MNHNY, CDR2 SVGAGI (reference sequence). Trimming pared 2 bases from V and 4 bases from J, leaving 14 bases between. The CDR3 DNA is TGTGCCAGCAGTTACCTCAGCACCGCGGGCACCGGGGAGCTGTTTTTT. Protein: CASSYLSTAGTGELFF.

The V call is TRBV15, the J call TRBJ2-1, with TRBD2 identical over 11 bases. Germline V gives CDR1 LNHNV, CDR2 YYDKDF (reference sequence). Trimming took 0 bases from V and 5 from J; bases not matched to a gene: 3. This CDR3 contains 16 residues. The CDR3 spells CATSRDPGLADNEQFF. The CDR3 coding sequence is TGTGCCACCAGCAGAGACCCGGGACTAGCGGACAATGAGCAGTTCTTC.

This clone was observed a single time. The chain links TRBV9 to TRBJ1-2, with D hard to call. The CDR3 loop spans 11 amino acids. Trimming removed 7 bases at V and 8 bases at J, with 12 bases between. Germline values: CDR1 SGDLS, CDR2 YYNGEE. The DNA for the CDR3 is TGTGCCAGCCTCGGAATCGTAGGCTACACCTTC. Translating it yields CASLGIVGYTF.

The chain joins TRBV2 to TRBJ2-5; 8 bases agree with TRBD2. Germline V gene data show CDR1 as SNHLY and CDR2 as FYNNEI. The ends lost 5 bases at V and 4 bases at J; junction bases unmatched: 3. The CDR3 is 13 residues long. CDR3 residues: CASSSLAGETQYF. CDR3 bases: TGTGCCAGCAGTTCGCTAGCGGGAGAGACCCAGTACTTC. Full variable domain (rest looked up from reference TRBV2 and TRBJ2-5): EPEVTQTPSHQVTQMGQEVILRCVPISNHLYFYWYRQILGQKVEFLVSFYNNEISEKSEIFDDQFSVERPDGSNFTLKIRSTKLEDSAMYFCASSSLAGETQYFGPGTRLLVL.

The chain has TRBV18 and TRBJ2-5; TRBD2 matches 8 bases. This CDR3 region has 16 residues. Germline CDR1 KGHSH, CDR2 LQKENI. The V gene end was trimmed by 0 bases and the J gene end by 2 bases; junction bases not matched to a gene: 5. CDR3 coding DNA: TGTGCCAGCTCACCACCGGCGGGAGGACCTCAAGAGACCCAGTACTTC. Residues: CASSPPAGGPQETQYF.

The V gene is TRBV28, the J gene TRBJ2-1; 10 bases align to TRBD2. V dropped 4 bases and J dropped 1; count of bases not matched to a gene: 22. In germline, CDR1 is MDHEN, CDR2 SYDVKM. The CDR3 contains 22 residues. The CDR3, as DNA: TGTGCCAGCAGTTCTACAGGTCCTAGCGGGAGACGGTTTGGTGGGTCCTACAATGAGCAGTTCTTC. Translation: CASSSTGPSGRRFGGSYNEQFF.

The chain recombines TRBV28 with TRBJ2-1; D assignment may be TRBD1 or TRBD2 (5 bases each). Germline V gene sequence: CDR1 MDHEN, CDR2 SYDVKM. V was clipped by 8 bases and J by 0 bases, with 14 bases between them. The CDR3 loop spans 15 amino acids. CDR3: CASRRDPSSYNEQFF. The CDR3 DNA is TGTGCCAGCCGTCGGGACCCCAGCTCCTACAATGAGCAGTTCTTC.

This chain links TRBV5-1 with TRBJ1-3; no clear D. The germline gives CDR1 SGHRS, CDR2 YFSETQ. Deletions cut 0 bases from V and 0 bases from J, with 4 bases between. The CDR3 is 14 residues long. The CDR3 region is CASSLDSSGNTIYF. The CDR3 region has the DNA TGCGCCAGCAGCTTGGACAGCTCTGGAAACACCATATATTTT.

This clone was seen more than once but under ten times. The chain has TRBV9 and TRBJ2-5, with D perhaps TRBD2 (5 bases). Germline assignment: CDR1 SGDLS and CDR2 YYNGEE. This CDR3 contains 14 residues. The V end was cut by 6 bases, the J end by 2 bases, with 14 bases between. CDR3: CASKERDPQETQYF. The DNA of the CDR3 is TGTGCCAGCAAGGAGAGGGATCCACAAGAGACCCAGTACTTC. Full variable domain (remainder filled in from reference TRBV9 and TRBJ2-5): DSGVTQTPKHLITATGQRVTLRCSPRSGDLSVYWYQQSLDQGLQFLIQYYNGEERAKGNILERFSAQQFPDLHSELNLSSLELGDSALYFCASKERDPQETQYFGPGTRLLVL.

CDR3 region: CASSVGGRISGELFF. CDR3 sequence (DNA): TGTGCCAGCAGCGTAGGGGGCAGGATATCCGGGGAGCTGTTTTTT. V usage is TRBV9 and J usage is TRBJ2-2; maybe TRBD1 (5 bases). Trimming cost V 0 bases and J 6 bases, with 12 bases left between them. This CDR3 region has 15 residues. CDR1 and CDR2 from the germline V gene are SGDLS and YYNGEE.

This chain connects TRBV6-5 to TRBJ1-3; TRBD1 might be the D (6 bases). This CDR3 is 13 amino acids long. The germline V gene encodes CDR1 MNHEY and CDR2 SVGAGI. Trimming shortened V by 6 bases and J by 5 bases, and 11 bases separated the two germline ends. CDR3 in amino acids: CASRGTGRNTIYF. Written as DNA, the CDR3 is TGTGCCAGCAGAGGAACAGGGCGAAACACCATATATTTT.

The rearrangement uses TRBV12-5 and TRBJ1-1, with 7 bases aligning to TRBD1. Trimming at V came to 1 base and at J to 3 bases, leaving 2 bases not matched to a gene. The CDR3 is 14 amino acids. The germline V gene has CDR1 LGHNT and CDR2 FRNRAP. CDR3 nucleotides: TGTGCTAGTGGTTTGGGGGGACAGCACACTGAAGCTTTCTTT. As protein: CASGLGGQHTEAFF. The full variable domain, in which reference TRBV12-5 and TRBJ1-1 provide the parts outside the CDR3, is DARVTQTPRHKVTEMGQEVTMRCQPILGHNTVFWYRQTMMQGLELLAYFRNRAPLDDSGMPKDRFSAEMPDATLATLKIQPSEPRDSAVYFCASGLGGQHTEAFFGQGTRLTVV.

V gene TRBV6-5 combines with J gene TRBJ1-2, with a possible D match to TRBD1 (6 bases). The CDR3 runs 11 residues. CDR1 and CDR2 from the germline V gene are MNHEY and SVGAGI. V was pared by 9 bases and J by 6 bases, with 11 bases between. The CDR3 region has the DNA TGTGCCAGTGGACGGGACAATGGCTACACCTTC. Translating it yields CASGRDNGYTF.

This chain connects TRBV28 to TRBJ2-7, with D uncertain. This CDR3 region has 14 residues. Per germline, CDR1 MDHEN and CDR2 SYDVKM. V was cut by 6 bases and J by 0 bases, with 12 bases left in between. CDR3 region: CASSLGISSYEQYF. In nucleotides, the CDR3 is TGTGCCAGCAGCCTGGGAATTAGCTCCTACGAGCAGTACTTC. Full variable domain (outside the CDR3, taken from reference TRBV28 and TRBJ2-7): DVKVTQSSRYLVKRTGEKVFLECVQDMDHENMFWYRQDPGLGLRLIYFSYDVKMKEKGDIPEGYSVSREKKERFSLILESASTNQTSMYLCASSLGISSYEQYFGPGTRLTVT.

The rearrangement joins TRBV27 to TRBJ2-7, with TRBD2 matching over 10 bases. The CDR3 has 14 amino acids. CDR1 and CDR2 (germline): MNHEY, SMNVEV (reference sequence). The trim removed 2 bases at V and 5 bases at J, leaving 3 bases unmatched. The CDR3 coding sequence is TGTGCCAGCAGTTTACTAGCGGGAGTCAACGAGCAGTACTTC. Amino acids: CASSLLAGVNEQYF.

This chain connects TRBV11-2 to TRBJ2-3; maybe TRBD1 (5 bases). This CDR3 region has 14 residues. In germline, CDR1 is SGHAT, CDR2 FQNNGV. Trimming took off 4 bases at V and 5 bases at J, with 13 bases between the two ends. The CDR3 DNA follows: TGTGCCAGCAGCTATGGGTTGGGGCTAGATACGCAGTATTTT. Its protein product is CASSYGLGLDTQYF.

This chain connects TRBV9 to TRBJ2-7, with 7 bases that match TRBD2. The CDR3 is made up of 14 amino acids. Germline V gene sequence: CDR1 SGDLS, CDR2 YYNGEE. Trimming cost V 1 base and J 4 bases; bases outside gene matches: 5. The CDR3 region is CASSVRWEGYEQYF. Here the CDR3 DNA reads TGTGCCAGCAGCGTAAGGTGGGAGGGTTACGAGCAGTACTTC.

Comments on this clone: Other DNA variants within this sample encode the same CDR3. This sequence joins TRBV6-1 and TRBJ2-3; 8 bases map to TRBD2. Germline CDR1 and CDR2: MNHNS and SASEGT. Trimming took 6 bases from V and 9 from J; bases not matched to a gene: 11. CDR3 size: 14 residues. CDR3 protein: CASSGTRLGRTQYF. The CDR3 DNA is TGTGCCAGCAGCGGGACTAGACTGGGGCGGACGCAGTATTTT.

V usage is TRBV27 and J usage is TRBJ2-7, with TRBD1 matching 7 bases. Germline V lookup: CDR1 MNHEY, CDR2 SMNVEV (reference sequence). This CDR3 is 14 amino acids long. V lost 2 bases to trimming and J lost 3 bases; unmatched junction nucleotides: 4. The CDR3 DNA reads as TGTGCCAGCAGTTTACAGGGACAGTTCTACGAGCAGTACTTC. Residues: CASSLQGQFYEQYF.

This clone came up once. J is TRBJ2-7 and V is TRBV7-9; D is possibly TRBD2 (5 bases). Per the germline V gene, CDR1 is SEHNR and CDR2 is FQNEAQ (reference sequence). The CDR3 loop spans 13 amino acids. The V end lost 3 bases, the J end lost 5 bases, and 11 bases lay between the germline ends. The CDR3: CASSLVAADEQYF. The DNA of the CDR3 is TGTGCCAGCAGCTTGGTAGCAGCGGACGAGCAGTACTTC.

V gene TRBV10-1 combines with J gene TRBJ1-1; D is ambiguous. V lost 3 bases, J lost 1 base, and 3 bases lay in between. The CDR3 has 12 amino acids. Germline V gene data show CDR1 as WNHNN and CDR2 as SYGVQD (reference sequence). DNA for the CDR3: TGCGCCAGCAGTGATCCGAACACTGAAGCTTTCTTT. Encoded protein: CASSDPNTEAFF.